These T cell receptor beta chains were read from a single sample in a study of regulatory and conventional T cells in RAG deficiency. The table came from immunoSEQ multiplex PCR; TCRdb's copy has only in-frame clones and leaves some out. The data hold 25,000 to 35,000 clones, with 85% to 95% observed a single time. The data also belong to a second study, concerning regulatory T cells.

The sample consisted of Tregs sorted from blood. All receptors come from a human donor in good health. The CDR3 runs from the conserved cysteine through the conserved F or W.

V: TRBV6-5; J: TRBJ1-2; CDR3: CASGTGGGGYTF
V: TRBV4-2; J: TRBJ2-2; CDR3: CASSPFPPNTGELFF
V: TRBV11-2; J: TRBJ1-1; CDR3: CASSLVAESFF
V: TRBV7-9; J: TRBJ2-5; CDR3: CASSRGGLRTQETQYF
V: TRBV2; J: TRBJ2-5; CDR3: CASSRLGGPQETQYF
V: TRBV7-2; J: TRBJ1-2; CDR3: CASSLDRELYGYTF
V: TRBV2; J: TRBJ2-1; CDR3: CASTWGGPWSNEQFF
V: TRBV4-2; J: TRBJ1-5; CDR3: CASSQEGMIGNQPQHF
V: TRBV5-5; J: TRBJ1-5; CDR3: CASSLSSNQPQHF
V: TRBV4-1; J: TRBJ1-6; CDR3: CASSQDEQGANLSPLHF
V: TRBV5-1; J: TRBJ1-1; CDR3: CASTQGPGYTEAFF
V: TRBV29-1; J: TRBJ2-7; CDR3: CSGRSSYEQYF
V: TRBV7-2; J: TRBJ2-7; CDR3: CASSLDGAVYGQYF
V: TRBV10-1; J: TRBJ2-1; CDR3: CASSATGTSGESYNEQFF
V: TRBV2; J: TRBJ2-7; CDR3: CASSEETRLGEQYF
V: TRBV18; J: TRBJ2-7; CDR3: CASSLISTYEQYF
V: TRBV7-8; J: TRBJ1-1; CDR3: CASSPLGAGRRTEAFF
V: TRBV7-3; J: TRBJ2-6; CDR3: CASSRPGTGNGANVLTF
V: TRBV29-1; J: TRBJ2-7; CDR3: CSVEDKVYEQYF
V: TRBV10-1; J: TRBJ2-3; CDR3: CASSVSGGGGTQYF
V: TRBV27; J: TRBJ1-5; CDR3: CASSPIGSPMPQHF
V: TRBV7-2; J: TRBJ1-6; CDR3: CASSWRQRSSYNSPLHF
V: TRBV28; J: TRBJ2-4; CDR3: CASSPIHRVGAKNIQYF
V: TRBV5-1; J: TRBJ1-2; CDR3: CASKDQRANYGYTF
V: TRBV7-3; J: TRBJ2-3; CDR3: CASSPLGIDTQYF
V: TRBV6-1; J: TRBJ2-7; CDR3: CASSAGLAFEQYF
V: TRBV30; J: TRBJ1-1; CDR3: CAWSVDQFRARAFF
V: TRBV25-1; J: TRBJ1-6; CDR3: CASRGSSPLHF
V: TRBV19; J: TRBJ1-1; CDR3: CASTPDRLLNTEAFF
V: TRBV6-5; J: TRBJ2-5; CDR3: CASSYSHNFQETQYF
V: TRBV18; J: TRBJ2-3; CDR3: CASSPSGADTQYF